The 7 T cell receptor beta chains below come from one sample, sequenced in a study of cytomegalovirus exposure and HLA in healthy donors. The PCR contained 60 Vbeta and 13 Jbeta primers. Assay used: immunoSEQ multiplex PCR; TCRdb lists only in-frame clones, some missing. The sample contains over 95,000 clones, about 78% of which appear only once. The sample was PBMCs. The source is a woman in her thirties or forties in good health and CMV-seropositive.

The chain combines TRBV19 with TRBJ2-2, with a weak D call TRBD1 (6 bases). CDR1 is LNHDA and CDR2 is SQIVND in the germline V gene (reference sequence). The V end lost 5 bases, the J end lost 5 bases, and 12 bases lay between the germline ends. This CDR3 region has 14 residues. This CDR3 reads CASSGRGLTGELFF. CDR3 in DNA: TGTGCCAGTAGTGGCAGGGGTTTGACCGGGGAGCTGTTTTTT. Supplemented by reference TRBV19 and TRBJ2-2, the full variable domain reads DGGITQSPKYLFRKEGQNVTLSCEQNLNHDAMYWYRQDPGQGLRLIYYSQIVNDFQKGDIAEGYSVSREKKESFPLTVTSAQKNPTAFYLCASSGRGLTGELFFGEGSRLTVL.

The rearrangement joins TRBV18 to TRBJ2-5, with D hard to call. The germline gives CDR1 KGHSH, CDR2 LQKENI. CDR3 length: 12 amino acids. The ends were cut back, 1 base at V and 4 bases at J, with 4 bases in the middle. CDR3 sequence reads: CASSPLLETQYF. The DNA of the CDR3 is TGTGCCAGCTCACCACTCCTAGAGACCCAGTACTTC.

On this clone itself: The same CDR3 can be traced to other DNA sequences in this sample. V gene TRBV2 combines with J gene TRBJ2-3; D possibly corresponds to TRBD2 (6 bases). The germline V and J ends were trimmed by 4 bases and 1 base, with 12 bases remaining between them. There are 15 residues in the CDR3. Germline loops: CDR1 SNHLY, CDR2 FYNNEI. The CDR3 region has the DNA TGTGCCAGCAGTGTTGGCGGGGTCCGCACAGATACGCAGTATTTT. Translation: CASSVGGVRTDTQYF.

The chain combines TRBV14 with TRBJ1-1; D ambiguous. Trimming removed 2 bases at V and 0 bases at J, with 10 bases between. The CDR3 runs to 15 residues. Germline V CDR1 and CDR2: SGHDN, FVKESK. The CDR3 bases are TGTGCCAGCAGCCAATCCTCGGTCATGAACACTGAAGCTTTCTTT. Protein: CASSQSSVMNTEAFF.

The rearrangement uses TRBV29-1 and TRBJ2-7, with D perhaps TRBD1 (5 bases). Germline CDR1 and CDR2: SQVTM and ANQGSEA. This CDR3 is built from 11 residues. The V gene lost 8 bases and the J gene lost 5 bases, with 13 bases spanning the gap. The CDR3 nucleotides read TGCAGCTTAGGAGACAGTCACGAGCAGTACTTC. Translated: CSLGDSHEQYF.

The rearrangement joins TRBV5-4 to TRBJ2-5, with 16 positions matching TRBD2. V gave up 4 bases and J gave up 5 bases; unmatched junction bases: 8. Germline CDR1 and CDR2: SGHNT and YYREEE (reference sequence). The length of the CDR3 is 17 residues. CDR3 region: CASSPGTSGGARETQYF. Here the CDR3 DNA reads TGTGCCAGCAGCCCAGGGACTAGCGGGGGGGCCCGGGAGACCCAGTACTTC.

This clone came up a few times. CDR3 bases: TGTGCCAGCTCCATCGGGGAGAACACTGAAGCTTTCTTT. This translates into CASSIGENTEAFF. The chain has TRBV18 and TRBJ1-1; D not certain. Trimming left V 6 bases short and J 1 base short, with 9 bases between. Germline CDR1 is KGHSH and CDR2 is LQKENI. CDR3 length equals 13 residues.